A selection of T cell receptor beta chains follows, all from one sample in a study of technical replicates of blood from four donors. Produced via immunoSEQ multiplex PCR; TCRdb's table is partial and in-frame only. The sample includes tens of thousands of clones, approximately 94% seen only once; the top ten take under 0.4%. The source material was T cells isolated from PBMCs. These receptors were taken from a human donor in good health. The CDR3 runs from the conserved cysteine through the conserved F or W. The D gene is left open where the match is weak. For some rows the clone size is stated as once, few or many, or as a class when expanded; others skip it.

v_gene	abundance	j_gene	d_gene	CDR3nt	CDR3aa
TRBV6-1	-	TRBJ2-7	TRBD2	TGTGCCAGCAGTGGGACTAGCGGCTCCTACGAGCAGTACTTC	CASSGTSGSYEQYF
TRBV4-2	-	TRBJ2-7	TRBD2	TGTGCCAGCAGCCAGGAGGGGACTAGCGCAAACTACGAGCAGTACTTC	CASSQEGTSANYEQYF
TRBV29-1	-	TRBJ2-2	TRBD2	TGCAGCGTACTCGGGACTAGCTCCACCGGGGAGCTGTTTTTT	CSVLGTSSTGELFF
TRBV19	-	TRBJ1-1	-	TGTGCCAGTAGCGGGTACACTGAAGCTTTCTTT	CASSGYTEAFF
TRBV7-2	-	TRBJ2-2	TRBD2	TGTGCCAGCAGCTTTGTCGGGACTAGCCGGCCGGGGTCCCCCGGGGAGCTGTTTTTT	CASSFVGTSRPGSPGELFF
TRBV11-2	-	TRBJ2-7	-	TGTGCCAGCAGCTTAGCACCGCCGCGCGAGCAGTACTTC	CASSLAPPREQYF
TRBV30	-	TRBJ2-7	-	TGTGCCTGGGTCGGAGGGAGATCGAGATACGAGCAGTACTTC	CAWVGGRSRYEQYF
TRBV6-1	-	TRBJ2-7	-	TGTGCCAGCAGCACCTACGAGCAGTACTTC	CASSTYEQYF
TRBV2	-	TRBJ2-3	TRBD2	TGTGCCACCAAAGAGCTTCACTCGACTAGCGGGAGGACAGATACGCAGTATTTT	CATKELHSTSGRTDTQYF
TRBV11-2	-	TRBJ1-2	-	TGTGCCAGCAGCCCAGGGCTGGGGGGCTACACCTTC	CASSPGLGGYTF
TRBV11-2	-	TRBJ2-7	-	TGTGCCAGCAGCTTATTTTTTCTTGGTAGCGGTTCATCCTACGAGCAGTACTTC	CASSLFFLGSGSSYEQYF
TRBV19	-	TRBJ2-2	TRBD1	TGTGCCAGTACAGGACAGGGGTACACCGGGGAGCTGTTTTTT	CASTGQGYTGELFF
TRBV4-3	-	TRBJ2-7	-	TGCGCCAGCAGCCATGGGTTTGGGGAGTACGAGCAGTACTTC	CASSHGFGEYEQYF
TRBV2	-	TRBJ1-3	-	TGTGCCAGCAGCGCCGACCGGAGCTCTGGAAACACCATATATTTT	CASSADRSSGNTIYF
TRBV6-4	-	TRBJ1-1	TRBD1	TGTGCCAGCAGTGACTCGAGGGCAGGGGGCGCCTCAAAGTTCTTT	CASSDSRAGGASKFF
TRBV4-2	-	TRBJ2-3	-	TGTGCCAGCAGAAGTGGAGCCGATACGCAGTATTTT	CASRSGADTQYF
TRBV5-1	-	TRBJ1-4	-	TGCGCCAGCAAGGAGGGAGAACGTGAAAAACTGTTTTTT	CASKEGEREKLFF
TRBV28	-	TRBJ2-7	TRBD1	TGTGCCAGCAGTCCGTTCGGGGACAGGACCCAATACGAGCAGTACTTC	CASSPFGDRTQYEQYF
TRBV11-2	-	TRBJ2-1	TRBD2	TGTGCCAGCAGCTTAGTCGCGGGAGGGCCGCCTAATGAGCAGTTCTTC	CASSLVAGGPPNEQFF
TRBV28	-	TRBJ1-5	TRBD1	TGTGCCAGCAGTTCCTGGACAGGTAGGCAGCCCCAGCATTTT	CASSSWTGRQPQHF
TRBV29-1	-	TRBJ2-1	-	TGCAGCGTCGGGGGGCTAGCGGAGATCAATGAGCAGTTCTTC	CSVGGLAEINEQFF
TRBV27	-	TRBJ1-2	-	TGTGCCAGCAGTTTACATGCTACCTATGGCTACACCTTC	CASSLHATYGYTF
TRBV5-4	-	TRBJ1-5	TRBD1	TGTGCCAGCAGCCCTGACAGGGGTGAGGCTCAGCCCCAGCATTTT	CASSPDRGEAQPQHF
TRBV7-9	once	TRBJ2-4	TRBD2	TGTGCCAGCAGCCCCGGGACTAGCGGGAGGATAAACATTCAGTACTTC	CASSPGTSGRINIQYF
TRBV2	few	TRBJ2-7	TRBD1	TGTGCCAGCAGTCTACCGGGACAGCATTACGAGCAGTACTTC	CASSLPGQHYEQYF
TRBV11-2	-	TRBJ2-5	-	TGTGCCAGCAGCTTAGAGGTAGAGGGGACCCAGTACTTC	CASSLEVEGTQYF
TRBV6-6	-	TRBJ2-1	-	TGTGCCAGCAGTTACTCGCTACAGTCCCCCTACAATGAGCAGTTCTTC	CASSYSLQSPYNEQFF
TRBV11-2	-	TRBJ1-1	-	TGTGCCAGCAGCTTAACAGGGTGGGATACTGAAGCTTTCTTT	CASSLTGWDTEAFF
TRBV7-2	-	TRBJ2-3	TRBD1	TGTGCCAGCAGCTTAGAGCAGGGGGCGCTGGGAGATACGCAGTATTTT	CASSLEQGALGDTQYF
TRBV4-3	-	TRBJ2-7	TRBD2	TGCGCCAGCAGCCCACTAGCGGGAGGGCCTAGCGAGCAGTACTTC	CASSPLAGGPSEQYF
TRBV27	-	TRBJ1-4	-	TGTGCCAGCTCTTTGACCGGGAATGAAAAACTGTTTTTT	CASSLTGNEKLFF